What follows are 9 T cell receptor beta chains derived from one specimen sequenced in a study of blood T cell repertoires in COVID-19. The repertoire was sequenced with immunoSEQ multiplex PCR; TCRdb's copy has only in-frame clones and lacks some. The sample shows 25,000 to 40,000 clones, about nine tenths of them seen only once. The sequenced sample was peripheral blood. The receptors were sampled from a human donor in a cohort sampled during active COVID-19.

The rearrangement uses TRBV12-5 and TRBJ2-7, with TRBD2 identical over 7 bases. Germline CDR1 LGHNT, CDR2 FRNRAP. V lost 0 bases to trimming and J lost 2 bases; unmatched junction nucleotides: 7. The CDR3 totals 16 residues. DNA for the CDR3: TGTGCTAGTGGTTTGGTAAGTCCTAGCGGAACCTACGAGCAGTACGTC. Amino acids: CASGLVSPSGTYEQYV.

This chain uses TRBV18 with TRBJ2-3; 7 bases map to TRBD2. Germline CDR1 KGHSH, CDR2 LQKENI. The CDR3 is 15 residues long. V lost 3 bases and J lost 3; bases outside the gene matches: 6. The CDR3: CASSPSGGGTDTQYF. The CDR3 DNA reads as TGTGCCAGCTCACCGTCGGGGGGAGGAACAGATACGCAGTATTTT. Full variable domain (rest looked up from reference TRBV18 and TRBJ2-3): NAGVMQNPRHLVRRRGQEARLRCSPMKGHSHVYWYRQLPEEGLKFMVYLQKENIIDESGMPKERFSAEFPKEGPSILRIQQVVRGDSAAYFCASSPSGGGTDTQYFGPGTRLTVL.

The V and J genes are TRBV19 and TRBJ2-3; possible D gene TRBD1, 6 bases. Germline V gene sequence: CDR1 LNHDA, CDR2 SQIVND (reference sequence). V was trimmed by 3 bases and J by 1 base, leaving 26 bases between them. This CDR3 has 20 residues. CDR3 amino acids: CASSIFPILTGTSGTDTQYF. The CDR3 bases are TGTGCCAGTAGTATTTTTCCCATCCTTACAGGGACCTCGGGCACAGATACGCAGTATTTT.

The J gene is TRBJ2-7, the V gene TRBV6-5, with D perhaps matching TRBD2 (5 bases). The germline gives CDR1 MNHEY, CDR2 SVGAGI. This CDR3 has 15 residues. V was shortened by 4 bases and J by 0 bases, with 13 bases between the two germline ends. CDR3 DNA sequence: TGTGCCAGCAGTTCCTCCTCCGGGAACTCCTACGAGCAGTACGTC. Amino acid sequence: CASSSSSGNSYEQYV.

J is TRBJ2-3 and V is TRBV5-4; 9 positions match TRBD2. V lost 4 bases, J lost 0 bases, and 12 bases stayed unmatched. The germline gives CDR1 SGHNT, CDR2 YYREEE (reference sequence). The CDR3 has 18 amino acids. This chain's CDR3 is CASSLPSGVLSSTDTQYF. CDR3 nucleotide sequence: TGTGCCAGCAGCCTCCCTAGCGGGGTCCTCTCTAGCACAGATACGCAGTATTTT.

This chain uses TRBV19 with TRBJ1-1; D remains ambiguous. This CDR3 is built from 14 residues. Trimming pared 7 bases from V and 0 bases from J, leaving 12 bases between. The germline gives CDR1 LNHDA, CDR2 SQIVND (reference sequence). The CDR3 sequence is CASKYGEMNTEAFF. The CDR3, as DNA: TGTGCCAGTAAGTATGGGGAGATGAACACTGAAGCTTTCTTT.

The chain joins TRBV19 to TRBJ1-4, with 7 bases identical to TRBD1. The CDR3 is made up of 16 amino acids. V trimming: 6 bases; J trimming: 8 bases; junction bases outside the gene matches: 15. Looked up from germline, CDR1 is LNHDA and CDR2 is SQIVND (reference sequence). CDR3 loop: CASSLKGSGQREKLFF. The CDR3 coding sequence is TGTGCCAGTAGCCTCAAGGGGTCGGGACAGCGAGAAAAACTGTTTTTT.

The chain is built from TRBV3-1 (or the pseudogene TRBV3-2) and TRBJ1-2, with D maybe TRBD1 (5 bases). V was trimmed by 0 bases and J by 7 bases, leaving 15 bases between them. The CDR3 sequence is 15 residues long. Germline V gives CDR1 LGHDT, CDR2 YNNKEL (reference sequence). CDR3 in amino acids: CASSQEGGKSGGYTF. In DNA form, the CDR3 reads TGTGCCAGCAGCCAAGAGGGGGGTAAATCAGGTGGCTACACCTTC.

The chain recombines TRBV30 with TRBJ2-1; TRBD2 matches at 8 bases. Germline trimming cut 1 base from V and 6 bases from J; bases unmatched to any gene: 11. This CDR3 contains 16 residues. Germline V gene lookup returns CDR1 GTSNPN and CDR2 SVGIG (reference sequence). The CDR3 loop reads CAWSDFRSGTSNEQFF. The CDR3 nucleotides read TGTGCCTGGAGTGACTTCAGGTCCGGGACTAGCAATGAGCAGTTCTTC.